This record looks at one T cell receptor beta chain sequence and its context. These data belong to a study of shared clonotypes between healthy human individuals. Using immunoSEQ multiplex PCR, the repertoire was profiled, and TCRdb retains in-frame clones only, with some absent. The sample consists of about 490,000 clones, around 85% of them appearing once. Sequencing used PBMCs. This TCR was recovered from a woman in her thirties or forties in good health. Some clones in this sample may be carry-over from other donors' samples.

CDR3 in amino acids: CASSPRGLGGELFF. In DNA form, the CDR3 reads TGCGCCAGCAGCCCCAGAGGGTTGGGCGGGGAGCTGTTTTTT. The chain is built from TRBV5-1 and TRBJ2-2, with a weak D call TRBD2 (5 bases). The CDR3 extends over 14 amino acids. Trimming stripped 4 bases from V and 7 bases from J, with 14 bases between. The germline gives CDR1 SGHRS, CDR2 YFSETQ.